A single sample is the source of the 8 T cell receptor beta chains below, sequenced in a study of T cells in Graves' hyperthyroidism and ophthalmopathy. Using RNA transcripts as the source, TCR beta CDR3 regions were amplified. In the first-round RT-PCR of the TCR CDR3, the HTBI primer set was used. TCRdb itself ran the multiplex PCR reads through MiXCR, one entry per CDR3 protein. The sample shows 640,000 or so distinct CDR3 sequences, approximately 14% of them seen only once. The source material was blood. The receptors were sampled from a woman between 40 and 55 years old with Graves' ophthalmopathy.

This sequence joins TRBV18 and TRBJ1-2; possibly TRBD1 for D (5 bases). Germline V CDR1 and CDR2: KGHSH, LQKENI. V was clipped by 2 bases and J by 3 bases, with 13 bases between them. This CDR3 has 15 residues. The CDR3 nucleotides read TGTGCCAGCTCACCAATCAGGGATGGATACTATGGCTACACCTTC. Translation gives CASSPIRDGYYGYTF.

This clonotype was recorded at least ten times. The gene calls are TRBV5-1 and TRBJ1-2; tentatively, D is TRBD1 (5 bases). V lost 0 bases and J lost 4, with 10 bases in between. Germline V gene sequence: CDR1 SGHRS, CDR2 YFSETQ. The CDR3 runs 14 residues. CDR3 in DNA: TGCGCCAGCAGCTTGGGAGCAGGGTCCTATGGCTACACCTTC. It yields the protein CASSLGAGSYGYTF.

The chain combines TRBV19 with TRBJ2-4; the D gene could be TRBD1 or TRBD2 (5 bases each). The CDR3 runs 16 residues. Germline-derived CDR1 and CDR2 are LNHDA and SQIVND (reference sequence). Trimming shortened V by 5 bases and J by 7 bases, and 21 bases separated the two germline ends. The CDR3 region is CASSPKGEGGKNIQYF. The CDR3 coding sequence is TGTGCCAGTAGTCCCAAAGGGGAAGGAGGCAAGAACATTCAGTACTTC.

The V gene is TRBV11-2, the J gene TRBJ2-2; D gene ambiguous. In germline, CDR1 is SGHAT, CDR2 FQNNGV. The germline V and J ends were trimmed by 2 bases and 1 base, with 11 bases remaining between them. The CDR3 runs to 16 residues. For the CDR3, the DNA is TGTGCCAGCAGCTTAAATGGTCCATTGAACACCGGGGAGCTGTTTTTT. This translates into CASSLNGPLNTGELFF. Complete variable domain (other parts from reference TRBV11-2 and TRBJ2-2): EAGVAQSPRYKIIEKRQSVAFWCNPISGHATLYWYQQILGQGPKLLIQFQNNGVVDDSQLPKDRFSAERLKGVDSTLKIQPAKLEDSAVYLCASSLNGPLNTGELFFGEGSRLTVL.

This clonotype was seen a handful of times. This chain joins TRBV11-2 and TRBJ2-2, with 8 bases aligning to TRBD2. CDR3 length: 15 residues. J lost 5 bases, V lost 3 bases, and 5 bases had no gene match. Germline V gives CDR1 SGHAT, CDR2 FQNNGV. CDR3 loop: CASSFPGGGTGELFF. The DNA for the CDR3 is TGTGCCAGCAGCTTTCCGGGAGGGGGGACCGGGGAGCTGTTTTTT.

This clonotype came up many times. The chain joins TRBV10-1 to TRBJ2-7; D gene ambiguous. Germline CDR1 WNHNN, CDR2 SYGVQD (reference sequence). CDR3 length equals 15 residues. The V and J ends lost 5 bases and 1 base respectively, with 15 bases between them. The CDR3 region is CASSRATPSSYEQYF. For the CDR3, the DNA is TGCGCCAGCAGTCGCGCTACCCCCAGTTCCTACGAGCAGTACTTC.

This clonotype appeared many times. The chain carries TRBV27 and TRBJ1-5; 8 nucleotides line up with TRBD1. The CDR3 loop spans 16 amino acids. Germline V gene lookup returns CDR1 MNHEY and CDR2 SMNVEV (reference sequence). Trimming removed 4 bases from V and 1 base from J; junction bases left unmatched: 6. The CDR3 loop reads CASSSRGRGSNQPQHF. The CDR3 DNA sequence: TGTGCCAGCAGTTCCAGGGGGCGCGGAAGCAATCAGCCCCAGCATTTT.

V usage is TRBV2 and J usage is TRBJ2-5, with 7 bases that match TRBD1. J gave up 1 base and V 4 bases, and 9 bases lay outside the gene matches. The CDR3 totals 16 residues. Germline V gives CDR1 SNHLY, CDR2 FYNNEI. CDR3 sequence (DNA): TGTGCCAGCAGTGGGGGCAGGACAGGAAGCCAAGAGACCCAGTACTTC. This gives the protein CASSGGRTGSQETQYF.